The T cell receptor beta chain described here comes from a study of cytomegalovirus exposure and HLA in healthy donors. Overall study findings and caveats: Most TCR sequences showed up rarely, but some public TCRs showed up in many donors. Association with HLA alleles at 0.05 false discovery rate was found for roughly 17,000 TCR beta sequences in a later analysis. Fewer N-insertions than the roughly 670-donor mean were reportedly shown by an Asian-associated ancestry cluster in a later analysis. More than 150 TCR beta chains were listed as cytomegalovirus-associated.

Researchers ran the PCR with 60 Vbeta and 13 Jbeta primers. Measured with immunoSEQ multiplex PCR; TCRdb has only the in-frame clones, and not every one. The top ten hold 13% of the sample, which has 100,000 to 120,000 clones, less than 85% seen once. The ends were cut back, 3 bases at V and 5 bases at J, with 14 bases in the middle. This CDR3 is built from 14 residues. The germline CDR1 and CDR2 sequences are SGHRS and YFSETQ. A word on this clone: Its antigen remains unknown.

The chain recombines TRBV5-1 with TRBJ2-5; possibly TRBD1 for D (6 bases). Material: PBMCs. This TCR came from a man aged 25 to 45 in good health and CMV-seropositive. The CDR3 sequence: CASSSSGQLETQYF. The DNA of the CDR3 is TGCGCCAGCAGCTCCTCTGGACAGCTGGAGACCCAGTACTTC.